Below, 8 T cell receptor beta chains from the same sample are listed, as sequenced in a study of blood T cell repertoires in COVID-19. The table came from immunoSEQ multiplex PCR; TCRdb's copy has only in-frame clones and leaves some out. The table includes approximately 50,000 clones, 81% detected once. Source material: peripheral blood. These receptors were taken from a woman older than 75 with COVID-19, enrolled during active disease.

The rearrangement joins TRBV10-3 to TRBJ1-4, with TRBD1 matching 7 bases. CDR1 ENHRY and CDR2 SYGVKD come from the germline V gene. The CDR3 has 14 amino acids. V shed 3 bases, J shed 4 bases, and the junction held 2 bases outside the gene matches. The CDR3 loop reads CAISEQGINEKLFF. CDR3 DNA sequence: TGTGCCATCAGTGAACAGGGGATTAATGAAAAACTGTTTTTT.

The chain has TRBV29-1 and TRBJ2-7; D is perhaps TRBD1 (6 bases). CDR1 SQVTM and CDR2 ANQGSEA come from the germline V gene. The CDR3 runs to 12 residues. V was trimmed by 4 bases and J by 5 bases, leaving 12 bases between them. The CDR3 is CSVVQGSNEQYF. CDR3 coding DNA: TGCAGCGTTGTACAGGGTTCTAACGAGCAGTACTTC.

This clone came up a few times. V gene TRBV4-1 combines with J gene TRBJ1-2; no firm D call. V lost 1 base and J lost 6, with 15 bases in between. CDR3 length: 15 residues. CDR1 and CDR2 (germline): MGHRA, YSYEKL. CDR3 amino acids: CASSQVGTGINGYTF. The CDR3 DNA reads as TGCGCCAGCAGCCAAGTGGGTACCGGGATTAATGGCTACACCTTC.

The chain links TRBV5-1 to TRBJ1-2; D is unclear. Trimming took 2 bases from V and 2 from J, leaving 10 bases between them. There are 14 residues in the CDR3. The V gene's germline CDR1 is SGHRS and CDR2 YFSETQ. This chain's CDR3 is CASSFTRSNYGYTF. In nucleotides, the CDR3 is TGCGCCAGCAGCTTCACGCGGTCGAACTATGGCTACACCTTC.

The chain employs TRBV6-6 and TRBJ1-3; the match to TRBD1 covers 9 bases. Trimming cost V 2 bases and J 5 bases; bases outside gene matches: 7. Germline V gene sequence: CDR1 MNHNY, CDR2 SVGAGI (reference sequence). The CDR3 sequence is 16 residues long. CDR3 in DNA: TGTGCCAGCAGTTACACCCGGACAGGGGAAAGAAACACCATATATTTT. Protein sequence: CASSYTRTGERNTIYF.

This clone showed up just once. The chain has TRBV28 and TRBJ1-1, with D unclear. Trimming shortened V by 7 bases and J by 1 base, and 4 bases separated the two germline ends. Germline V gene sequence: CDR1 MDHEN, CDR2 SYDVKM. The CDR3 runs to 11 residues. As DNA, the CDR3 is TGTGCCAGCACAGGGAACACTGAAGCTTTCTTT. Protein: CASTGNTEAFF.

V gene TRBV19 combines with J gene TRBJ2-6, with a weak D call TRBD1 (6 bases). From germline, CDR1 is LNHDA and CDR2 SQIVND (reference sequence). V was trimmed by 7 bases and J by 3 bases, leaving 19 bases between them. This CDR3 comprises 17 residues. CDR3: CASTLDRSLLGANVLTF. The CDR3 DNA follows: TGTGCCAGTACGCTCGACAGGTCCCTTCTTGGGGCCAACGTCCTGACTTTC.

The chain uses TRBV24-1 and TRBJ2-5; the D gene is possibly TRBD2 (6 bases). The CDR3 loop spans 15 amino acids. CDR1 and CDR2 from the germline V gene are KGHDR and SFDVKD. V lost 4 bases to trimming and J lost 1 base, with 12 bases between them. DNA for the CDR3: TGTGCCACCAGTGAGCTTAGCGGACTCCAAGAGACCCAGTACTTC. This codes for CATSELSGLQETQYF.